Presented here are 12 T cell receptor beta chains from one specimen sequenced in a study of response to subunit inactivated influenza vaccine (dated by TCRdb to 2016 to 2018). Library method: RT-PCR. Sequencing instrument: Illumina HiSeq 2500. TCRdb's own reprocessing of the public reads used fastp at Q25 and MiXCR and kept productive beta chains. Identical CDR3 proteins give one entry, which carries the most common genes and DNA. This sample lists 610,000 or so distinct CDR3 sequences; roughly 15% were detected once. In total, the top ten clones hold around 10% of the sample. This specimen consisted of PBMCs from blood, obtained 11 to 12 days after vaccination. The receptor source for this set is a man aged 45-60 years who received an inactivated influenza vaccine. Donor details come from another sample of the same person, matched by shared clones.

The table lists this clonotype with many counts. CDR3 bases: TGTGCCAGCAGCCGCGAAGCTTTCTTT. This translates into CASSREAFF. The chain couples TRBV5-6 to TRBJ1-1; D ambiguous. The CDR3 totals 9 residues. CDR1 is SGHDT and CDR2 is YYEEEE in the germline V gene. Trimming removed 4 bases from V and 8 bases from J, with 3 bases in between.

This chain joins TRBV28 and TRBJ1-5; D gene uncertain. Germline V CDR1 and CDR2: MDHEN, SYDVKM. CDR3 length: 12 amino acids. Trimming left V 8 bases short and J 3 bases short, with 8 bases between. CDR3: CASGTPNQPQHF. The CDR3 DNA follows: TGTGCCAGCGGAACGCCCAATCAGCCCCAGCATTTT.

The table lists this clonotype with a few counts. The V and J genes are TRBV29-1 and TRBJ2-3, with 9 bases identical to TRBD2. This CDR3 comprises 16 residues. Germline loops: CDR1 SQVTM, CDR2 ANQGSEA. The trim removed 0 bases at V and 5 bases at J, leaving 9 bases unmatched. The CDR3 spells CSVEDFKETSGDTQYF. CDR3 in DNA: TGCAGCGTTGAAGATTTTAAGGAGACTAGCGGAGATACGCAGTATTTT.

This clonotype was picked up many times. A read error may produce the germline difference seen at one junction end. This chain uses TRBV7-7 with TRBJ2-3, with D unclear. This CDR3 region has 14 residues. Per germline, CDR1 SSHAT and CDR2 FNYEAQ (reference sequence). CDR3 sequence reads: CASSLGGDDDTQYF. CDR3 nucleotides: TGTGCTAGCAGCTTAGGTGGGGATGACGATACGCAGTATTTT. The whole variable domain, remainder taken from reference TRBV7-7 and TRBJ2-3, is GAGVSQSPRYKVTKRGQDVTLRCDPISSHATLYWYQQALGQGPEFLTYFNYEAQPDKSGLPSDRFSAERPEGSISTLTIQRTEQRDSAMYRCASSLGGDDDTQYFGPGTRLTVL.

This clonotype was picked up many times. The rearrangement links TRBV20-1 to TRBJ2-1; no clear D gene. The CDR3 consists of 10 residues. Germline loops: CDR1 DFQATT, CDR2 SNEGSKA (reference sequence). The ends were cut back, 6 bases at V and 10 bases at J, with 10 bases in the middle. The CDR3 here is CSAGVGEQFF. CDR3 DNA sequence: TGCAGTGCCGGCGTCGGGGAGCAGTTCTTC.

This clonotype was detected many times. The chain has TRBV29-1 and TRBJ2-3; D is unresolved. Germline CDR1 reads SQVTM; CDR2 reads ANQGSEA. Deletions cut 6 bases from V and 2 bases from J, with 15 bases between. This CDR3 has 14 residues. CDR3 sequence (DNA): TGCAGCGTCCTTCTTATCAGCTCCACAGATACGCAGTATTTT. Protein product: CSVLLISSTDTQYF.

The chain joins TRBV29-1 to TRBJ2-3; TRBD2 aligns across 9 bases. Germline trimming cut 0 bases from V and 5 bases from J; bases unmatched to any gene: 9. This CDR3 is built from 16 residues. Germline values: CDR1 SQVTM, CDR2 ANQGSEA. CDR3 sequence reads: CSVEEFKETSGDTQYF. The CDR3 DNA is TGCAGCGTTGAAGAATTTAAGGAGACTAGCGGAGATACGCAGTATTTT.

The gene calls are TRBV12-3 or TRBV12-4 and TRBJ2-3; D remains ambiguous. This CDR3 region has 15 residues. Trimming removed 3 bases at V and 0 bases at J, with 10 bases between. CDR3 DNA: TGTGCCAGCAGTTTTCTCAGCGAAAGCACAGATACGCAGTATTTT. Its protein is CASSFLSESTDTQYF.

This clonotype was recorded at least ten times. This chain uses TRBV7-9 with TRBJ2-1; the match to TRBD2 covers 8 bases. V trimming: 1 base; J trimming: 7 bases; junction bases outside the gene matches: 6. This CDR3 spans 15 amino acids. Germline loops: CDR1 SEHNR, CDR2 FQNEAQ (reference sequence). The CDR3 sequence is CASSLDGGAWNEQFF. The CDR3, as DNA: TGTGCCAGCAGCTTAGACGGGGGGGCGTGGAATGAGCAGTTCTTC.

A remark on this clonotype: A junction boundary mismatches the germline segment, possibly from a read error. CDR3 in amino acids: CASWGRQGAVF. The CDR3 region has the DNA TGTGCCAGCTGGGGCCGACAGGGGGCTGTATTT. This chain joins TRBV2 and TRBJ1-3; 10 bases fit TRBD1. The CDR3 covers 11 residues. Germline V gene sequence: CDR1 SNHLY, CDR2 FYNNEI.

Many counts were recorded for this clonotype. This chain connects TRBV6-5 to TRBJ1-2; TRBD1 aligns across 10 bases. Germline CDR1 and CDR2: MNHEY and SVGAGI. CDR3 length: 15 amino acids. Trimming cost V 4 bases and J 8 bases; bases outside gene matches: 10. For the CDR3, the DNA is TGTGCCAGCAGTTTGACCGGGACAGGGGCTCGGGGCTACACCTTC. This encodes CASSLTGTGARGYTF.

This clonotype was observed a handful of times. The chain uses TRBV20-1 and TRBJ1-5, with D perhaps matching TRBD1 (5 bases). Trimming shortened V by 0 bases and J by 7 bases, and 13 bases separated the two germline ends. The germline gives CDR1 DFQATT, CDR2 SNEGSKA (reference sequence). The CDR3 totals 14 residues. CDR3 bases: TGCAGTGCTAGAGATCCCGGGGGAGGGCAGCCCCAGCATTTT. Translation gives CSARDPGGGQPQHF.